One sample yielded the 8 T cell receptor beta chains listed below, sequenced in a study of cytotoxic CD8 clonotypes in ibrutinib-treated CLL. Sequenced by immunoSEQ multiplex PCR; TCRdb stores in-frame clones only, minus some. The table has some 130,000 clones, 75% to 90% seen once. The sequences come from PBMCs, collected after 24 months of ibrutinib treatment. These receptors were obtained from a human donor with chronic lymphocytic leukemia.

The chain is built from TRBV19 and TRBJ2-7; D may be TRBD2 (7 bases). Trimming took 11 bases from V and 6 from J, leaving 32 bases between them. Germline V gives CDR1 LNHDA, CDR2 SQIVND (reference sequence). This CDR3 contains 17 residues. This CDR3 reads CASTGRGKALGGGEQYF. The CDR3 bases are TGTGCCTCTACGGGCAGGGGAAAGGCCCTAGGCGGGGGCGAGCAGTACTTC.

This chain uses TRBV6-1 with TRBJ1-1; D unclear. Germline values: CDR1 MNHNS, CDR2 SASEGT. This CDR3 comprises 12 residues. Trimming removed 3 bases from V and 2 bases from J, with 4 bases in between. The CDR3 nucleotides read TGTGCCAGCAGTGATATAAACACTGAAGCTTTCTTT. It yields the protein CASSDINTEAFF.

The chain couples TRBV5-1 to TRBJ2-3, with 8 nucleotides matching TRBD1. Unmatched junction bases numbered 9, after V lost 7 bases and J lost 2 bases. The CDR3 spans 15 residues. Germline CDR1 is SGHRS and CDR2 is YFSETQ. The CDR3 reads CASYPGGRNTDTQYF. The CDR3 nucleotides are TGCGCCAGCTATCCAGGGGGCCGGAACACAGATACGCAGTATTTT. The full variable domain, completed using reference TRBV5-1 and TRBJ2-3, is KAGVTQTPRYLIKTRGQQVTLSCSPISGHRSVSWYQQTPGQGLQFLFEYFSETQRNKGNFPGRFSGRQFSNSRSEMNVSTLELGDSALYLCASYPGGRNTDTQYFGPGTRLTVL.

This clone was seen a few times. The gene calls are TRBV18 and TRBJ1-5; TRBD1 is a possible D gene (5 bases). Germline CDR1 reads KGHSH; CDR2 reads LQKENI. The CDR3 runs to 16 residues. The germline V and J ends were trimmed by 5 bases and 3 bases, with 17 bases remaining between them. Written as DNA, the CDR3 is TGTGCCAGCTCATGCCCGGGACGGACCTTCAATCAGCCCCAGCATTTT. Protein product: CASSCPGRTFNQPQHF.

The chain joins TRBV5-1 to TRBJ2-5; D not certain. Germline V gene lookup returns CDR1 SGHRS and CDR2 YFSETQ. V lost 3 bases and J 4 bases, leaving 4 bases between the germline ends. This CDR3 is built from 11 residues. In nucleotides, the CDR3 is TGCGCCAGCAGCTCGGGAGAGACCCAGTACTTC. Protein product: CASSSGETQYF. Using reference TRBV5-1 and TRBJ2-5 for the parts outside the CDR3, the full variable domain is KAGVTQTPRYLIKTRGQQVTLSCSPISGHRSVSWYQQTPGQGLQFLFEYFSETQRNKGNFPGRFSGRQFSNSRSEMNVSTLELGDSALYLCASSSGETQYFGPGTRLLVL.

V is TRBV2 and J is TRBJ1-3; perhaps TRBD1 as D (6 bases). The CDR3 consists of 17 residues. Trimming took 2 bases from V and 0 from J, leaving 14 bases between them. Looked up from germline, CDR1 is SNHLY and CDR2 is FYNNEI. The DNA for the CDR3 is TGTGCCAGCAGTGAACGGGACACCCTCAACTCTGGAAACACCATATATTTT. Translating gives CASSERDTLNSGNTIYF.

This chain uses TRBV7-2 with TRBJ1-1; TRBD1 might be the D (5 bases). The CDR3 runs 15 residues. Germline CDR1 is SGHTA and CDR2 is FQGNSA. With 1 base removed from V and 1 base from J, the gap between germline ends came to 10 bases. The CDR3 DNA reads TGTGCCAGCAGCTTAGTGCCAGGGACGAACACTGAAGCTTTCTTT. This sequence encodes CASSLVPGTNTEAFF.

This chain joins TRBV10-3 and TRBJ2-3, with D tentatively TRBD2 (5 bases). V lost 5 bases and J 2 bases, leaving 14 bases between the germline ends. Germline V gene sequence: CDR1 ENHRY, CDR2 SYGVKD. CDR3 length equals 15 residues. DNA of the CDR3: TGTGCCATCAGTTGGTCTAGCACCCTCACAGATACGCAGTATTTT. Amino acids: CAISWSSTLTDTQYF.